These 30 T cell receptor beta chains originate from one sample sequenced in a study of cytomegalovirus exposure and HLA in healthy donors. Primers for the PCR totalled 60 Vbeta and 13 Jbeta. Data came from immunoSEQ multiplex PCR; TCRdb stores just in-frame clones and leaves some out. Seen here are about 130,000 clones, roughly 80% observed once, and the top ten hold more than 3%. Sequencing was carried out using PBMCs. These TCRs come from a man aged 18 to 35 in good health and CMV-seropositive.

The CDR3 loop is CASSANHFSGQYF. CDR3 bases: TGTGCCAGCAGCGCGAACCACTTCTCCGGGCAGTACTTC. V and J are TRBV6-1 and TRBJ2-7; D remains ambiguous. The CDR3 has 13 amino acids. From germline, CDR1 is MNHNS and CDR2 SASEGT. Trimming left V 6 bases short and J 9 bases short, with 18 bases between.

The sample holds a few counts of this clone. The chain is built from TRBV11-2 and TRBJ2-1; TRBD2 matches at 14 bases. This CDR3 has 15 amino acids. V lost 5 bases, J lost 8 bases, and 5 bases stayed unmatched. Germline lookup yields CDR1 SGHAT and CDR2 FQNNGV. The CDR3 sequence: CASSLGLAGEYEQFF. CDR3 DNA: TGTGCCAGCAGCCTGGGACTAGCGGGAGAATATGAGCAGTTCTTC.

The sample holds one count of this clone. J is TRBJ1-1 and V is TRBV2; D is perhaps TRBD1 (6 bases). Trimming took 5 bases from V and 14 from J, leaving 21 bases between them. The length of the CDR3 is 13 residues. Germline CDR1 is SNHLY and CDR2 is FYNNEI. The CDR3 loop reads CASSQQGPGFSFF. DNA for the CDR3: TGTGCCAGCAGTCAACAGGGACCGGGATTTTCCTTCTTT.

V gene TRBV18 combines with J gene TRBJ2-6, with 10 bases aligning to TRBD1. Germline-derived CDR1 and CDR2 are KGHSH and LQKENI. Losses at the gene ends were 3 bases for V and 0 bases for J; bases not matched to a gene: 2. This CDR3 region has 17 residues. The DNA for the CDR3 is TGTGCCAGCTCACCGGGACAGGGGTTCTCTGGGGCCAACGTCCTGACTTTC. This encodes CASSPGQGFSGANVLTF.

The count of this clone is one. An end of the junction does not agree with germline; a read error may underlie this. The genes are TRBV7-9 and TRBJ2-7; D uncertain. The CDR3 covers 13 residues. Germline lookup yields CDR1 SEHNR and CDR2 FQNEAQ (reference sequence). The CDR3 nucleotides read TGTTCCAGCACCTCTTTTGAGGTGGGCGAGCAGTACTTC. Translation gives CSSTSFEVGEQYF.

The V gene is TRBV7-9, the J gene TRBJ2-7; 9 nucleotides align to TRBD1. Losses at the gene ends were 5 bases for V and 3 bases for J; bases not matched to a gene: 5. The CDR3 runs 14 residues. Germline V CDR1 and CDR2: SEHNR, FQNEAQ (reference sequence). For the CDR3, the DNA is TGTGCCAGCAGCCCCGGGACAGGGAACTACGAGCAGTACTTC. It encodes CASSPGTGNYEQYF.

The CDR3: CASSEGTYSNQPQHF. CDR3 coding DNA: TGTGCCAGCAGTGAAGGGACTTATAGCAATCAGCCCCAGCATTTT. The chain has TRBV6-1 and TRBJ1-5; the D is unclear. This CDR3 has 15 amino acids. Per germline, CDR1 MNHNS and CDR2 SASEGT. Trimming took 1 base from V and 0 from J, leaving 7 bases between them.

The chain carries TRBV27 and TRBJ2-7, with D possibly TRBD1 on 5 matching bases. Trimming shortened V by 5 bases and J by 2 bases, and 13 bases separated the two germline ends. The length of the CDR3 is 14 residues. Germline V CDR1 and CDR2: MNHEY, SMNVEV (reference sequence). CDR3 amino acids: CASSPMTAPYEQYF. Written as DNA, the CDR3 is TGTGCCAGCAGTCCAATGACAGCCCCCTACGAGCAGTACTTC.

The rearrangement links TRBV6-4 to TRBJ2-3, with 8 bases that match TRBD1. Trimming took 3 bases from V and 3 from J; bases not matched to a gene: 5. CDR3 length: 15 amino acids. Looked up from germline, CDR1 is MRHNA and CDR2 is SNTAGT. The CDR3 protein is CASSDRDRMTDTQYF. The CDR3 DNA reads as TGTGCCAGCAGTGATCGGGACAGGATGACAGATACGCAGTATTTT.

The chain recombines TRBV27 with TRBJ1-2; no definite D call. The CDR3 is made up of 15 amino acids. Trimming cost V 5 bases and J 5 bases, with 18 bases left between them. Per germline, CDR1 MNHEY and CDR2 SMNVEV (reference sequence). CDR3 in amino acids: CASSGTGRAGYGYTF. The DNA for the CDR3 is TGTGCCAGCAGTGGAACGGGTCGGGCGGGGTATGGCTACACCTTC.

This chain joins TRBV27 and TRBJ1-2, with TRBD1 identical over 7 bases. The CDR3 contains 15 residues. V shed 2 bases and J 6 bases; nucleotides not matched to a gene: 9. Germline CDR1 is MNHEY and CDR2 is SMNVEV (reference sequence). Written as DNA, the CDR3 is TGTGCCAGCAGTTTACGAGGGGGCTTCAGTCATGGCTACACCTTC. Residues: CASSLRGGFSHGYTF.

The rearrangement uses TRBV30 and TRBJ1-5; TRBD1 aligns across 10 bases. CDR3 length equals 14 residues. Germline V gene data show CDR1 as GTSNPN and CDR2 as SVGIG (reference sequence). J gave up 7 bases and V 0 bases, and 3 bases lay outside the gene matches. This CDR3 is CAWSVGQGDQPQHF. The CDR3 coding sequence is TGTGCCTGGAGTGTAGGACAGGGGGACCAGCCCCAGCATTTT.

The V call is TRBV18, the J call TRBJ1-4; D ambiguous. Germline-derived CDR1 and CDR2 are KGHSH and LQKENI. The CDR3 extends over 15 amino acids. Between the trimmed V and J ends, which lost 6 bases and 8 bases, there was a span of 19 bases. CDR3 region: CASSLAGQTTEKLFF. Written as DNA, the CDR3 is TGTGCCAGCTCCCTCGCCGGTCAGACTACCGAAAAACTGTTTTTT.

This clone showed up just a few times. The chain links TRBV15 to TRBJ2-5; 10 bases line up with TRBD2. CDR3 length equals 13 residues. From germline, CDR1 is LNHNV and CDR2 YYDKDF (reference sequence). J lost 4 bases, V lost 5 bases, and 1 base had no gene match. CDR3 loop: CATSGLAVETQYF. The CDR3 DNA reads TGTGCCACCAGCGGACTAGCGGTAGAGACCCAGTACTTC. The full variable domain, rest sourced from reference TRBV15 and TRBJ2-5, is DAMVIQNPRYQVTQFGKPVTLSCSQTLNHNVMYWYQQKSSQAPKLLFHYYDKDFNNEADTPDNFQSRRPNTSFCFLDIRSPGLGDTAMYLCATSGLAVETQYFGPGTRLLVL.

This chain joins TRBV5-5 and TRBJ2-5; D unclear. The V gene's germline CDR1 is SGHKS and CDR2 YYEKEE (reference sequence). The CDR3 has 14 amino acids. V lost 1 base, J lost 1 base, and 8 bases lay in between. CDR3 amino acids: CASSLYNSQETQYF. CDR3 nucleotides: TGTGCCAGCAGCTTGTATAACAGCCAAGAGACCCAGTACTTC.

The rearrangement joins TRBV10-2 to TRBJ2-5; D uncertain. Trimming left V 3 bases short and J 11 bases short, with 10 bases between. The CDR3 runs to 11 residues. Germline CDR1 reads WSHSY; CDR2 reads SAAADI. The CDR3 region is CASSDATQQYF. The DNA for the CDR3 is TGCGCCAGCAGTGACGCAACGCAGCAGTACTTC.

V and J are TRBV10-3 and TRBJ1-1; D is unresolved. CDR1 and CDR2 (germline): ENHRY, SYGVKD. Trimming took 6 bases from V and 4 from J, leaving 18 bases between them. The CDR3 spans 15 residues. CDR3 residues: CAIRISIVAGTEAFF. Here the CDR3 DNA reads TGTGCCATCAGGATATCAATTGTGGCGGGCACTGAAGCTTTCTTT.

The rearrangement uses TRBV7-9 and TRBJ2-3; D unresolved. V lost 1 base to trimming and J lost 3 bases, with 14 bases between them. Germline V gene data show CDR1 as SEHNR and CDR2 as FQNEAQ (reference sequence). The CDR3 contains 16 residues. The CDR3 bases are TGTGCCAGCAGCTTAGGGCCGACCGGGTTGACAGATACGCAGTATTTT. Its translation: CASSLGPTGLTDTQYF.

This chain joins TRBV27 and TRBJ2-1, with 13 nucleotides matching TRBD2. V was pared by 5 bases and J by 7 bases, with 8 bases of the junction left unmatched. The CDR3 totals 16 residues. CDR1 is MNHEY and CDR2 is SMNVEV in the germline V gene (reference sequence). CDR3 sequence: CASSARTSGSSNEQFF. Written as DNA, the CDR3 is TGTGCCAGCAGTGCCCGGACTAGCGGGAGTTCAAATGAGCAGTTCTTC.

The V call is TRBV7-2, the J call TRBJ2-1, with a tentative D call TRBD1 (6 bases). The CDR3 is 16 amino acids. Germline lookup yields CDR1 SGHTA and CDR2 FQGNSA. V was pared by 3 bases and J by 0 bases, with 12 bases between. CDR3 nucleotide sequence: TGTGCCAGCAGCTTCCACAGGGTCCTCTCCTACAATGAGCAGTTCTTC. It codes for CASSFHRVLSYNEQFF. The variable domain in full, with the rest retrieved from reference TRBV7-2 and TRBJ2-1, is GAGVSQSPSNKVTEKGKDVELRCDPISGHTALYWYRQSLGQGLEFLIYFQGNSAPDKSGLPSDRFSAERTGGSVSTLTIQRTQQEDSAVYLCASSFHRVLSYNEQFFGPGTRLTVL.

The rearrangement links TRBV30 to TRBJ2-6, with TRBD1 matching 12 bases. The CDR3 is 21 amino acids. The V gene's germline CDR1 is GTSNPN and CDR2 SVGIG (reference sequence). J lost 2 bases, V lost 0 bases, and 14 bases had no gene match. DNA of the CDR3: TGTGCCTGGAGTGTATGGCCCGCCAGGGGGACAGGGGGCCCTGGGGCCAACGTCCTGACTTTC. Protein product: CAWSVWPARGTGGPGANVLTF.

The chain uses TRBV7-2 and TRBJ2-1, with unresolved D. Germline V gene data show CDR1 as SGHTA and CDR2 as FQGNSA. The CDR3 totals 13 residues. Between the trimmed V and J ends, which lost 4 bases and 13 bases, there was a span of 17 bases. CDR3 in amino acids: CASSSHLSRAQFF. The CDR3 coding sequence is TGTGCCAGCAGCTCCCACTTATCCCGCGCCCAGTTCTTC.

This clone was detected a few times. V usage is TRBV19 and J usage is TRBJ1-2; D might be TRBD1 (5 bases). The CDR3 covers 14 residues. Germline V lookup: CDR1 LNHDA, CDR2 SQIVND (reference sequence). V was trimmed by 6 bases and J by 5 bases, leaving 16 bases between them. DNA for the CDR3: TGTGCCAGTAGGGGGGGACGTTTGATGTATGGCTACACCTTC. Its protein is CASRGGRLMYGYTF.

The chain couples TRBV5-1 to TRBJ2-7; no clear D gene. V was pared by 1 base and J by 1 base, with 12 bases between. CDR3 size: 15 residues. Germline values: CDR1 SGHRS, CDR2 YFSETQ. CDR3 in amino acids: CASSLYPGLSYEQYF. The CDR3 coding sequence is TGCGCCAGCAGCTTGTATCCAGGTCTGTCCTACGAGCAGTACTTC.

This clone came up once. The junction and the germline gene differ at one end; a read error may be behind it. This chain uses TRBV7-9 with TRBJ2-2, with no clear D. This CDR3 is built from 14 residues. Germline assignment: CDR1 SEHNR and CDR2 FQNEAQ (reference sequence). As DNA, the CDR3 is TGTTCCAGCAGCTTAGCCCGAGAGGCCGGGGAGCTGTTTTTT. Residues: CSSSLAREAGELFF.

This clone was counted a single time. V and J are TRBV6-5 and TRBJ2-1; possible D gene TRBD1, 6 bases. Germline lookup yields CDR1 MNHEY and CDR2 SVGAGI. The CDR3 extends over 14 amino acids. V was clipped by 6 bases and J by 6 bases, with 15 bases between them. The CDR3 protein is CASRRDRTLNEQFF. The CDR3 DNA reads TGTGCCAGCAGACGCGACAGGACTCTCAATGAGCAGTTCTTC.

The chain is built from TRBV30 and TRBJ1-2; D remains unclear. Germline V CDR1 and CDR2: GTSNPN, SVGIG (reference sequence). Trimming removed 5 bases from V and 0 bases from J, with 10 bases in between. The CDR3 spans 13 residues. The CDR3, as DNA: TGTGCCTGGGGCTTTCCTTCTAACTATGGCTACACCTTC. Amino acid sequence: CAWGFPSNYGYTF.

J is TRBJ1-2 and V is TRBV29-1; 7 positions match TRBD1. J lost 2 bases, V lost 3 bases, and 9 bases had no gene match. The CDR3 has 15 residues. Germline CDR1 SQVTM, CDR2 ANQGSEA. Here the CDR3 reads CSVEGQGQLNYGYTF. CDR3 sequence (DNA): TGCAGCGTTGAGGGCCAGGGACAGCTCAACTATGGCTACACCTTC. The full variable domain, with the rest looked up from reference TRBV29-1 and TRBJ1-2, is SAVISQKPSRDICQRGTSLTIQCQVDSQVTMMFWYRQQPGQSLTLIATANQGSEATYESGFVIDKFPISRPNLTFSTLTVSNMSPEDSSIYLCSVEGQGQLNYGYTFGSGTRLTVV.

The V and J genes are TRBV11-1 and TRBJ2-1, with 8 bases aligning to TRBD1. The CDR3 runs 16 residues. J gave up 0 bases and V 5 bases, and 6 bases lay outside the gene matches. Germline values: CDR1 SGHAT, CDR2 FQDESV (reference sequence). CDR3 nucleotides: TGTGCCAGCAGCCAACCGACAGGGGCCTCCTACAATGAGCAGTTCTTC. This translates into CASSQPTGASYNEQFF.

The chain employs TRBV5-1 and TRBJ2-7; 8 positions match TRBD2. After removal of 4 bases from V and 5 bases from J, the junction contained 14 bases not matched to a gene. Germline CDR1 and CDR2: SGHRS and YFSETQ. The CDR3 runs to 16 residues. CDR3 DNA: TGCGCCAGCAGCCAACCGACCCCGGGACTAGAGCACGAGCAGTACTTC. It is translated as CASSQPTPGLEHEQYF.